Below, 21 T cell receptor beta chains from the same sample are listed, as sequenced in a study of Graves' ophthalmopathy and Graves' hyperthyroidism. TCR beta CDR3 amplification used RNA transcripts. HTBI-primed RT-PCR formed the first round, and a multiplex PCR formed the second. Via MiXCR, TCRdb re-called the multiplex PCR reads, giving one row per CDR3 protein. Of 620,000 or so distinct CDR3 sequences in the sample, roughly 20% were seen once. Input material: peripheral blood. Receptors were obtained from a woman between 18 and 29 years old with stable Graves' hyperthyroidism. Some clones in this sample may be carry-over from other donors' samples.

This clonotype has at least ten counts. The V call is TRBV20-1, the J call TRBJ2-7, with 8 bases matching TRBD2. The germline CDR1 and CDR2 sequences are DFQATT and SNEGSKA (reference sequence). Germline trimming cut 3 bases from V and 2 bases from J; bases unmatched to any gene: 3. This CDR3 comprises 13 residues. The CDR3 reads CSASREGPYEQYF. The CDR3 coding sequence is TGCAGTGCTAGCCGGGAGGGCCCCTACGAGCAGTACTTC.

This clonotype occurred many times. The V gene is TRBV6-5, the J gene TRBJ2-7; perhaps TRBD1 as D (6 bases). Germline V lookup: CDR1 MNHEY, CDR2 SVGAGI. V lost 2 bases to trimming and J lost 6 bases, with 17 bases between them. The CDR3 has 15 amino acids. The CDR3 loop reads CASSYPAGEFCEQYF. The CDR3 region has the DNA TGTGCCAGCAGTTACCCGGCAGGGGAATTCTGCGAGCAGTACTTC.

This chain connects TRBV7-8 to TRBJ1-5, with a tentative D call TRBD1 (6 bases). CDR1 is SGHVS and CDR2 is FQNEAQ in the germline V gene. The CDR3 has 16 amino acids. V lost 1 base to trimming and J lost 1 base, with 11 bases between them. The CDR3 region has the DNA TGTGCCAGCAGCTTAGTTCCGGGGGCGAGCAATCAGCCCCAGCATTTT. This encodes CASSLVPGASNQPQHF.

This clonotype was seen at least ten times. J is TRBJ2-4 and V is TRBV7-7; TRBD1 might be the D (6 bases). V was trimmed by 9 bases and J by 7 bases, leaving 10 bases between them. Germline V gene sequence: CDR1 SSHAT, CDR2 FNYEAQ (reference sequence). The CDR3 is 11 amino acids. CDR3 bases: TGTGCCAGACAGGGTTCGAACATTCAGTACTTC. Translation gives CARQGSNIQYF. Full variable domain (rest looked up from reference TRBV7-7 and TRBJ2-4): GAGVSQSPRYKVTKRGQDVTLRCDPISSHATLYWYQQALGQGPEFLTYFNYEAQPDKSGLPSDRFSAERPEGSISTLTIQRTEQRDSAMYRCARQGSNIQYFGAGTRLSVL.

CDR3 loop: CASSTRQGDTGELFF. For the CDR3, the DNA is TGTGCCAGTAGTACAAGGCAGGGGGACACCGGGGAGCTGTTTTTT. The V call is TRBV19, the J call TRBJ2-2; 7 bases are shared with TRBD1. This CDR3 spans 15 amino acids. CDR1 and CDR2 from the germline V gene are LNHDA and SQIVND (reference sequence). J gave up 3 bases and V 4 bases, and 5 bases lay outside the gene matches.

This clonotype was counted many times. Likely a read error: the CDR3 ends without its conserved phenylalanine or tryptophan. The chain carries TRBV11-2 and TRBJ2-3; the D is unclear. Per the germline V gene, CDR1 is SGHAT and CDR2 is FQNNGV. This CDR3 has 13 amino acids. V gave up 0 bases and J gave up 2 bases, with 3 bases separating them. CDR3 amino acids: CASSLDTTDTQYS. CDR3 bases: TGTGCCAGCAGCTTAGACACCACAGATACGCAGTATTCT.

This clonotype was seen many times. The chain joins TRBV11-1 to TRBJ1-1; 8 nucleotides agree with TRBD1. Germline CDR1 is SGHAT and CDR2 is FQDESV (reference sequence). CDR3 length equals 18 residues. V was pared by 1 base and J by 0 bases, with 10 bases of the junction left unmatched. CDR3 in DNA: TGTGCCAGCAGCTTAGGATCCGGGACAGGAGCCTTGAACACTGAAGCTTTCTTT. Its protein is CASSLGSGTGALNTEAFF.

This chain uses TRBV6-1 with TRBJ1-3; TRBD1 might be the D (5 bases). Trimming pared 6 bases from V and 8 bases from J, leaving 14 bases between. Germline loops: CDR1 MNHNS, CDR2 SASEGT. This CDR3 is built from 13 residues. CDR3 nucleotides: TGTGCCAGCAGACGGGACCGGCGCGACACCATATATTTT. Protein: CASRRDRRDTIYF.

The sample holds a few counts of this clonotype. This sequence may be a read error, since a much larger clone differs from it by one base. The CDR3 ends on some other residue instead of the conserved phenylalanine or tryptophan, so this is likely a read error. The DNA for the CDR3 is TGTGCCAGCAGTCCAAGCTCCCATGGCTACACCGTC. Encoded protein: CASSPSSHGYTV. The chain has TRBV2 and TRBJ1-2; D unresolved. V lost 5 bases and J lost 6, with 10 bases in between. Germline values: CDR1 SNHLY, CDR2 FYNNEI. This CDR3 is 12 amino acids long.

This clonotype was observed many times. This chain connects TRBV19 to TRBJ1-2; D gene uncertain. CDR1 LNHDA and CDR2 SQIVND come from the germline V gene (reference sequence). V shed 6 bases and J shed 3 bases, with 8 bases lying between them. This CDR3 spans 12 amino acids. CDR3 residues: CASRILHYGYTF. The DNA for the CDR3 is TGTGCCAGTAGGATACTCCACTATGGCTACACCTTC.

The V gene is TRBV28, the J gene TRBJ2-3; 8 nucleotides line up with TRBD2. Per germline, CDR1 MDHEN and CDR2 SYDVKM. Trimming at V came to 7 bases and at J to 3 bases, leaving 6 bases not matched to a gene. The CDR3 consists of 14 residues. This CDR3 is CASNPASGTDTQYF. Here the CDR3 DNA reads TGTGCCAGCAATCCCGCTAGCGGGACAGATACGCAGTATTTT.

This clonotype has a count of ten or more. The gene calls are TRBV20-1 and TRBJ1-1, with a tentative D call TRBD1 (6 bases). Germline V gene sequence: CDR1 DFQATT, CDR2 SNEGSKA (reference sequence). There are 13 residues in the CDR3. V lost 6 bases and J 3 bases, leaving 14 bases between the germline ends. The CDR3 sequence is CSAQGGRDTEAFF. The DNA of the CDR3 is TGCAGTGCGCAAGGGGGGAGAGACACTGAAGCTTTCTTT.

The gene calls are TRBV6-5 and TRBJ1-1; possibly TRBD1 for D (6 bases). Germline V lookup: CDR1 MNHEY, CDR2 SVGAGI. Trimming left V 4 bases short and J 5 bases short, with 17 bases between. The CDR3 runs to 15 residues. In DNA, the CDR3 is TGTGCCAGCAGTTTCCCCGGGGGGGGCGAGACTGAAGCTTTCTTT. Translation gives CASSFPGGGETEAFF.

This clonotype was detected ten times or more. The J gene is TRBJ2-5, the V gene TRBV25-1; no reliable D call. With 0 bases removed from V and 13 bases from J, the gap between germline ends came to 24 bases. The CDR3 has 16 residues. Per the germline V gene, CDR1 is MGHDK and CDR2 is SYGVNS. CDR3 DNA sequence: TGTGCCAGCAGTGAATATAGATCCCCGCCAGACTTTTATTTGTACTTC. Protein sequence: CASSEYRSPPDFYLYF.

The V and J genes are TRBV6-5 and TRBJ1-2; the match to TRBD1 covers 8 bases. Trimming took 2 bases from V and 7 from J; bases not matched to a gene: 3. The CDR3 spans 13 residues. CDR1 and CDR2 from the germline V gene are MNHEY and SVGAGI. The CDR3 DNA reads as TGTGCCAGCAGTTACACGGACAGGGCTGGCTACACCTTC. This codes for CASSYTDRAGYTF.

This clonotype was recorded at least ten times. V gene TRBV30 combines with J gene TRBJ2-7; D is perhaps TRBD1 (5 bases). V was shortened by 5 bases and J by 4 bases, with 12 bases between the two germline ends. The CDR3 has 12 amino acids. Germline CDR1 and CDR2: GTSNPN and SVGIG (reference sequence). DNA of the CDR3: TGTGCCTGGGCGGAGACAGCTTACGAGCAGTACTTC. It codes for CAWAETAYEQYF. The full variable domain, completed using reference TRBV30 and TRBJ2-7, is SQTIHQWPATLVQPVGSPLSLECTVEGTSNPNLYWYRQAAGRGLQLLFYSVGIGQISSEVPQNLSASRPQDRQFILSSKKLLLSDSGFYLCAWAETAYEQYFGPGTRLTVT.

A note on this clonotype: At one end the junction does not follow the germline gene, possibly because of a read error. The chain uses TRBV5-1 and TRBJ2-5, with no clear D. Germline values: CDR1 SGHRS, CDR2 YFSETQ. The CDR3 runs 12 residues. The CDR3 DNA sequence: TGCGCCAGCAGCTTGAGTGAAGAGACCCAGCACTTC. Protein sequence: CASSLSEETQHF.

This clonotype has ten or more counts. This chain connects TRBV7-2 to TRBJ1-1; D remains ambiguous. The CDR3 runs to 15 residues. Germline V gives CDR1 SGHTA, CDR2 FQGNSA. Trimming stripped 1 base from V and 10 bases from J, with 19 bases between. CDR3 sequence (DNA): TGTGCCAGCAGCTTAGGGGCCGGGGTTAATCGAGGAGCTTTCTTT. Its translation: CASSLGAGVNRGAFF.

This clonotype was observed at least ten times. The CDR3 nucleotides are TGTGCCAGCAGCCTCAGAAGCGGACCTCAAGAGACCCAGTACTTC. Its protein product is CASSLRSGPQETQYF. The chain couples TRBV7-9 to TRBJ2-5, with D possibly being TRBD2 (5 bases). This CDR3 is 15 amino acids long. V lost 5 bases and J 2 bases, leaving 15 bases between the germline ends. Germline V gene data show CDR1 as SEHNR and CDR2 as FQNEAQ (reference sequence).

This clonotype was detected many times. J is TRBJ2-7 and V is TRBV2; no firm D call. The germline V gene has CDR1 SNHLY and CDR2 FYNNEI. CDR3 size: 13 residues. Trimming cost V 3 bases and J 1 base, with 7 bases left between them. CDR3 sequence: CASSESQSYEQYF. The CDR3 DNA sequence: TGTGCCAGCAGTGAGAGCCAGTCCTACGAGCAGTACTTC.

In its sample, this clonotype was seen a few times. In DNA form, the CDR3 reads TGTGCCAGCAGTTTAGAAACTAGCGGGAGCGGCACAGATACGCAGTATTTT. Residues: CASSLETSGSGTDTQYF. This chain uses TRBV12-3 or TRBV12-4 with TRBJ2-3; 11 bases are shared with TRBD2. The CDR3 sequence is 17 residues long. V shed 1 base and J 1 base; nucleotides not matched to a gene: 4.